Reported below is one T cell receptor beta chain. The entry originates in a study of CD8 T cells in Susac syndrome. The CDR3 consists of 16 residues. Random-hexamer reverse transcription was applied to roughly 0.5 to 1 ug RNA. Amplification of TCR beta CDR3 used immunoSEQ multiplex PCR across 54 Vbeta and 13 Jbeta. TCRdb reprocessed the immunoSEQ multiplex PCR reads via MiXCR and lists one record per CDR3 protein. Of 200,000 or so distinct CDR3 sequences detected, approximately 94% appear once; the ten largest clones hold around 0.093%. Negative magnetic isolation gave CD8+ and CD4+ cells; FACS enriched CD8+ TEMRA.

The receptor was derived from a human donor with multiple sclerosis. The V and J genes are TRBV21-1 and TRBJ2-5; the tabulated D call, TRBD2, remains unverified against the DNA. TRBV21-1 is noted as a pseudogene. The sequenced material came from CD4+ T cells from PBMCs. Here the CDR3 reads CASSKVPSGAGETQYF. In DNA form, the CDR3 reads TGTGCCAGCAGCAAAGTCCCTAGCGGGGCGGGGGAGACCCAGTACTTC.